These 18 T cell receptor beta chains came from one sample sequenced in a study of blood T cell repertoires in COVID-19. Assay used: immunoSEQ multiplex PCR; TCRdb lists only in-frame clones, some missing. The profile shows 360,000 or so clones, 89% of them singletons. The specimen sequenced was peripheral blood. These receptors all come from an older woman with COVID-19, enrolled during active disease.

This clone was detected only once. The chain uses TRBV9 and TRBJ1-4; tentatively, D is TRBD1 (5 bases). The germline V gene encodes CDR1 SGDLS and CDR2 YYNGEE. The CDR3 is 14 amino acids. V was shortened by 5 bases and J by 8 bases, with 16 bases between the two germline ends. The chain's CDR3 is CASRGGGAGEKLFF. The CDR3, as DNA: TGTGCCAGCAGGGGTGGAGGGGCAGGGGAAAAACTGTTTTTT.

The chain employs TRBV2 and TRBJ1-5; the D is unclear. The V gene lost 2 bases and the J gene lost 5 bases, with 7 bases spanning the gap. The germline V gene has CDR1 SNHLY and CDR2 FYNNEI. The CDR3 spans 13 residues. The CDR3 here is CASSERNYQPQHF. The DNA of the CDR3 is TGTGCCAGCAGTGAAAGAAACTATCAGCCCCAGCATTTT.

The chain joins TRBV18 to TRBJ1-6, with 7 bases matching TRBD1. Germline V gene sequence: CDR1 KGHSH, CDR2 LQKENI. Losses at the gene ends were 4 bases for V and 9 bases for J; bases not matched to a gene: 9. This CDR3 contains 15 residues. CDR3 in DNA: TGTGCCAGCTCACGGATAGACAGGGAAAGTTCACCCCTCCACTTT. Its protein product is CASSRIDRESSPLHF.

The chain carries TRBV6-7 and TRBJ1-2; TRBD1 is a possible D gene (6 bases). TRBV6-7 is an open reading frame, and its role is uncertain. CDR3 size: 21 residues. The germline V and J ends were trimmed by 0 bases and 4 bases, with 30 bases remaining between them. The CDR3 here is CASSYSKKEPQSGEEGYGYTF. CDR3 bases: TGTGCCAGCAGTTACTCGAAGAAAGAGCCTCAGTCAGGGGAAGAAGGCTATGGCTACACCTTC.

This clone has a single count. CDR3 bases: TGTGCCAGCAGCATCCACAGCCTCAATCAGCCCCAGCATTTT. It translates to CASSIHSLNQPQHF. The J gene is TRBJ1-5, the V gene TRBV28; the D is unclear. Germline V lookup: CDR1 MDHEN, CDR2 SYDVKM. The CDR3 contains 14 residues. The V end was cut by 6 bases, the J end by 3 bases, with 12 bases between.

This chain uses TRBV6-6 with TRBJ1-1, with D unresolved. Between the trimmed V and J ends, which lost 4 bases and 6 bases, there was a span of 15 bases. The CDR3 is made up of 14 amino acids. Germline V lookup: CDR1 MNHNY, CDR2 SVGAGI (reference sequence). The CDR3 loop is CASSFPGPSAEAFF. The DNA for the CDR3 is TGTGCCAGCAGTTTCCCGGGCCCTAGCGCTGAAGCTTTCTTT.

The rearrangement joins TRBV5-4 to TRBJ2-2, with D hard to call. CDR3 size: 14 residues. Germline values: CDR1 SGHNT, CDR2 YYREEE (reference sequence). Trimming left V 1 base short and J 1 base short, with 5 bases between. CDR3 sequence: CASSLSQNTGELFF. CDR3 in DNA: TGTGCCAGCAGCTTGTCCCAGAACACCGGGGAGCTGTTTTTT. Complete variable domain (other parts from reference TRBV5-4 and TRBJ2-2): ETGVTQSPTHLIKTRGQQVTLRCSSQSGHNTVSWYQQALGQGPQFIFQYYREEENGRGNFPPRFSGLQFPNYSSELNVNALELDDSALYLCASSLSQNTGELFFGEGSRLTVL.

The chain uses TRBV6-1 and TRBJ1-5, with unresolved D. The CDR3 has 15 amino acids. Germline CDR1 is MNHNS and CDR2 is SASEGT. The ends were cut back, 2 bases at V and 2 bases at J, with 10 bases in the middle. CDR3 residues: CASSEFATGNQPQHF. The CDR3, as DNA: TGTGCCAGCAGTGAATTCGCAACAGGCAATCAGCCCCAGCATTTT.

The rearrangement joins TRBV5-1 to TRBJ2-2, with 7 bases identical to TRBD1. Looked up from germline, CDR1 is SGHRS and CDR2 is YFSETQ. The CDR3 contains 17 residues. The V and J ends lost 4 bases and 5 bases, in that order; junction bases with no gene match: 14. The CDR3 DNA follows: TGCGCCAGCAGCCCAAGACAGGGTGGCCCATTAACCGGGGAGCTGTTTTTT. Encoded protein: CASSPRQGGPLTGELFF.

The genes are TRBV24-1 and TRBJ2-5; 9 bases are shared with TRBD2. Germline assignment: CDR1 KGHDR and CDR2 SFDVKD. The V segment lost 5 bases and the J segment 5 bases; nucleotides outside the gene matches: 14. The CDR3 contains 17 residues. As DNA, the CDR3 is TGTGCCACCAGTGCTAGCGGGGCAGGTGGTCTGCGGGAGACCCAGTACTTC. It specifies CATSASGAGGLRETQYF.

This clone was seen only a few times. This chain uses TRBV7-2 with TRBJ1-1; 7 positions match TRBD1. From germline, CDR1 is SGHTA and CDR2 FQGNSA. The CDR3 runs to 16 residues. The ends lost 2 bases at V and 0 bases at J; junction bases unmatched: 6. This CDR3 is CASSLRGGLMNTEAFF. In DNA, the CDR3 is TGTGCCAGCAGCTTAAGAGGGGGCCTTATGAACACTGAAGCTTTCTTT. Full variable domain (outside the CDR3, taken from reference TRBV7-2 and TRBJ1-1): GAGVSQSPSNKVTEKGKDVELRCDPISGHTALYWYRQSLGQGLEFLIYFQGNSAPDKSGLPSDRFSAERTGGSVSTLTIQRTQQEDSAVYLCASSLRGGLMNTEAFFGQGTRLTVV.

The chain employs TRBV29-1 and TRBJ1-1, with a weak D call TRBD1 (6 bases). Germline assignment: CDR1 SQVTM and CDR2 ANQGSEA. The CDR3 loop spans 13 amino acids. Trimming shortened V by 4 bases and J by 3 bases, and 12 bases separated the two germline ends. CDR3 protein: CSVVSRGDTEAFF. CDR3 coding DNA: TGCAGCGTTGTCTCCAGGGGCGACACTGAAGCTTTCTTT.

The V and J genes are TRBV13 and TRBJ1-1, with 8 bases lining up with TRBD1. The CDR3 loop spans 22 amino acids. J was trimmed by 4 bases and V by 4 bases; bases with no gene match: 29. Germline V gives CDR1 PRHDT, CDR2 FYEKMQ (reference sequence). The DNA for the CDR3 is TGTGCCAGCAGCTCCAAGCAAAAATTACTAGTGAGACAGGGGATGGAGGGCACTGAAGCTTTCTTT. Its protein product is CASSSKQKLLVRQGMEGTEAFF.

J is TRBJ1-4 and V is TRBV5-1, with TRBD1 matching over 8 bases. The CDR3 totals 15 residues. Unmatched junction bases numbered 6, after V lost 0 bases and J lost 8 bases. Germline V gene data show CDR1 as SGHRS and CDR2 as YFSETQ. CDR3 amino acids: CASSLVQGAREKLFF. As DNA, the CDR3 is TGCGCCAGCAGCTTGGTGCAGGGGGCGCGAGAAAAACTGTTTTTT. Full variable domain (missing parts from reference TRBV5-1 and TRBJ1-4): KAGVTQTPRYLIKTRGQQVTLSCSPISGHRSVSWYQQTPGQGLQFLFEYFSETQRNKGNFPGRFSGRQFSNSRSEMNVSTLELGDSALYLCASSLVQGAREKLFFGSGTQLSVL.

This chain uses TRBV5-5 with TRBJ1-1, with D hard to call. Trimming took 1 base from V and 3 from J, leaving 16 bases between them. CDR1 and CDR2 from the germline V gene are SGHKS and YYEKEE (reference sequence). This CDR3 is 16 amino acids long. In nucleotides, the CDR3 is TGTGCCAGCAGCTTGACGAGACTAACCCGGTACACTGAAGCTTTCTTT. This codes for CASSLTRLTRYTEAFF.

DNA of the CDR3: TGTGCCAGCAGTACCCCCTCAGGGGTGAGCTTCAATGAGCAGTTCTTC. It codes for CASSTPSGVSFNEQFF. The V and J genes are TRBV5-5 and TRBJ2-1, with a weak D call TRBD1 (6 bases). Trimming removed 5 bases from V and 6 bases from J, with 21 bases in between. CDR1 SGHKS and CDR2 YYEKEE come from the germline V gene (reference sequence). The CDR3 is made up of 16 amino acids.

The rearrangement uses TRBV18 and TRBJ2-7; D might be TRBD1 (6 bases). V lost 1 base to trimming and J lost 4 bases, with 17 bases between them. Germline CDR1 reads KGHSH; CDR2 reads LQKENI. The CDR3 runs to 16 residues. As DNA, the CDR3 is TGTGCCAGCTCACCACGGTACAGGGAAGGGGCTTACGAGCAGTACTTC. It yields the protein CASSPRYREGAYEQYF.

The chain uses TRBV4-1 and TRBJ1-2, with 8 bases lining up with TRBD1. V trimming: 3 bases; J trimming: 7 bases; junction bases outside the gene matches: 7. CDR3 length equals 14 residues. Looked up from germline, CDR1 is MGHRA and CDR2 is YSYEKL. The CDR3 spells CASSQTQGAPGYTF. The CDR3, as DNA: TGCGCCAGCAGCCAGACTCAGGGGGCGCCTGGCTACACCTTC.